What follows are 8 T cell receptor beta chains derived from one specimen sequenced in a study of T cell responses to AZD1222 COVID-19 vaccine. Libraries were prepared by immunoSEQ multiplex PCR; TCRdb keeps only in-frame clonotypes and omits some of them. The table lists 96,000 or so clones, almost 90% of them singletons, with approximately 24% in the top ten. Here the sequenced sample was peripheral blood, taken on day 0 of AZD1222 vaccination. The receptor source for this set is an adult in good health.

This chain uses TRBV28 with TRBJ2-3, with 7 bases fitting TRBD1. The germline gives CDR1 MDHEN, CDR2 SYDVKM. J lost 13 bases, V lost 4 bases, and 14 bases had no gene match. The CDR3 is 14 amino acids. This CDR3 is CASSSTRTGLIEYF. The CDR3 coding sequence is TGTGCCAGCAGTTCGACTCGGACAGGCCTCATAGAGTATTTT.

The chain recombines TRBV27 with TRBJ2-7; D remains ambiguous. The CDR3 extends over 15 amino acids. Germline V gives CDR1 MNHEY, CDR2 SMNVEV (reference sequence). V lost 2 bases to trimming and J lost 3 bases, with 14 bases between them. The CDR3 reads CASSLEATLYYEQYF. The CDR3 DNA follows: TGTGCCAGCAGTTTAGAGGCTACTCTCTACTACGAGCAGTACTTC.

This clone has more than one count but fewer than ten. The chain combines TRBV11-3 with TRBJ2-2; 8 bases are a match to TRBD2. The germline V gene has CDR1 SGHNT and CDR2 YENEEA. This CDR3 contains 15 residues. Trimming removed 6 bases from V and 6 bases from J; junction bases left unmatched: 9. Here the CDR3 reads CASSPRGGPPGELFF. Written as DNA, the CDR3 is TGTGCCAGCAGTCCCCGGGGGGGACCGCCCGGGGAGCTGTTTTTT.

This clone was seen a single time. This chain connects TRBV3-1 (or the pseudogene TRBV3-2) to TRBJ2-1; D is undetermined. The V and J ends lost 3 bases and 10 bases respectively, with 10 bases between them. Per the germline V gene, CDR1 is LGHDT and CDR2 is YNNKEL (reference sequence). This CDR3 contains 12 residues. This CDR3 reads CASSHGIGEQFF. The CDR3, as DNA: TGTGCCAGCAGCCATGGAATAGGGGAGCAGTTCTTC.

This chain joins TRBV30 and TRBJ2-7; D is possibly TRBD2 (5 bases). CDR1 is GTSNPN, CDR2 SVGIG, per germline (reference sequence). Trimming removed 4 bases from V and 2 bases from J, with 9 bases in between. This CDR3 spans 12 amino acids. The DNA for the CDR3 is TGTGCCTGGACGGACGGGGCCTACGAGCAGTACTTC. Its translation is CAWTDGAYEQYF.

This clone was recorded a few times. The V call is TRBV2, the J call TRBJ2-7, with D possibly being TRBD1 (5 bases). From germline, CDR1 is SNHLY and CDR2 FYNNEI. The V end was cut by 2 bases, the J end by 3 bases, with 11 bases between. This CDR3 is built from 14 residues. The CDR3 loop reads CASSEQGPNYEQYF. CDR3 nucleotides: TGTGCCAGCAGTGAACAGGGTCCGAACTACGAGCAGTACTTC.

The CDR3 here is CAGRDGATGELFF. The CDR3 nucleotides read TGTGCCGGCCGGGACGGAGCCACCGGGGAGCTGTTTTTT. This sequence joins TRBV19 and TRBJ2-2; D may match TRBD1 or TRBD2 (5 bases each). The length of the CDR3 is 13 residues. CDR1 is LNHDA and CDR2 is SQIVND in the germline V gene (reference sequence). Trimming left V 11 bases short and J 4 bases short, with 14 bases between.

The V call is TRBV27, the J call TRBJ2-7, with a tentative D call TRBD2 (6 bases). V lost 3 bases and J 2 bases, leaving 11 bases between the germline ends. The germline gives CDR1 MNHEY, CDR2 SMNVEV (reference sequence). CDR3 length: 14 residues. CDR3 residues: CASSFRTKTYEQYF. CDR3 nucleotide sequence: TGTGCCAGCAGTTTCCGGACTAAAACCTACGAGCAGTACTTC.